The 20 T cell receptor beta chains reported below all come from one sample, sequenced in a study of glioma-infiltrating T cells. Using RNA template, CDR3s of TCR alpha and beta were amplified with iRepertoire arm-PCR. Each CDR3 protein gets one entry after TCRdb re-called the multiplex PCR reads with MiXCR. The sample lists 150,000 to 200,000 distinct CDR3 sequences; around 40% were seen once. The sample comprised glioma tissue, nonneoplastic brain tissue, or PBMCs (not recorded which). Receptors were obtained from a human donor with low-grade glioma or glioblastoma, undergoing nonglioma brain surgery, or in good health (not recorded which).

To note about this clonotype: Given a much more abundant clone one base away, this may be a read error. The chain has TRBV25-1 and TRBJ2-2; 8 bases fit TRBD1. The junction had 9 bases not matched to a gene; V was cut back by 10 bases and J by 5 bases. There are 14 residues in the CDR3. Germline lookup yields CDR1 MGHDK and CDR2 SYGVNS. The CDR3 here is CAINRRGLTGELFF. DNA of the CDR3: TGTGCCATCAATCGCAGGGGGCTTACCGGGGAGCTGTTTTTT.

In the case of this clonotype: This may be a read error, as it is one base from a much larger clone. The chain recombines TRBV6-5 with TRBJ2-7, with TRBD2 matching over 7 bases. The CDR3 runs to 14 residues. The germline V gene encodes CDR1 MNHEY and CDR2 SVGAGI. V dropped 4 bases and J dropped 2; count of bases not matched to a gene: 5. The CDR3 here is CASSCAAGAYEQYF. CDR3 coding DNA: TGTGCCAGCAGTTGCGCTGCGGGAGCCTACGAGCAGTACTTC.

V is TRBV2 and J is TRBJ1-1, with D maybe TRBD1 (6 bases). Trimming shortened V by 7 bases and J by 1 base, and 13 bases separated the two germline ends. Germline V gene data show CDR1 as SNHLY and CDR2 as FYNNEI. The length of the CDR3 is 14 residues. The DNA for the CDR3 is TGTGCCAGCAACACAGGGACGGCGAACACTGAAGCTTTCTTT. Translating it yields CASNTGTANTEAFF.

This chain links TRBV7-9 with TRBJ2-5; 8 nucleotides align to TRBD2. The CDR3 consists of 16 residues. Germline V gene sequence: CDR1 SEHNR, CDR2 FQNEAQ (reference sequence). The trim removed 4 bases at V and 2 bases at J, leaving 9 bases unmatched. CDR3 DNA: TGTGCCAGCAGCTGGCGCGCGCGGGAGGTTCAAGAGACCCAGTACTTC. As protein: CASSWRAREVQETQYF.

The chain recombines TRBV12-3 or TRBV12-4 with TRBJ2-7; 8 nucleotides align to TRBD1. The CDR3 runs to 15 residues. V gave up 8 bases and J gave up 6 bases; unmatched junction bases: 15. The CDR3 here is CASHSSGQGAGEQYF. CDR3 coding DNA: TGTGCCAGCCATAGTTCGGGGCAGGGGGCCGGCGAGCAGTACTTC.

This clonotype showed up many times. J is TRBJ2-1 and V is TRBV20-1; D may be TRBD1 (6 bases). Trimming shortened V by 5 bases and J by 4 bases, and 12 bases separated the two germline ends. Germline loops: CDR1 DFQATT, CDR2 SNEGSKA (reference sequence). The CDR3 runs 13 residues. The CDR3 is CSALVGAYNEQFF. CDR3 coding DNA: TGCAGTGCTCTGGTGGGGGCGTACAATGAGCAGTTCTTC.

As for this clonotype: One base away lies a much larger clone, so this may be a sequencing read error. The CDR3 end shows no conserved phenylalanine or tryptophan, and so a read error is likely. The chain has TRBV2 and TRBJ2-1; D not certain. Trimming left V 5 bases short and J 2 bases short, with 10 bases between. Germline CDR1 and CDR2: SNHLY and FYNNEI. The CDR3 is made up of 14 amino acids. In DNA, the CDR3 is TGTGCCAGCAGTCTAGTCCACACCTACAATGAGCAGTTCTTA. This gives the protein CASSLVHTYNEQFL.

This clonotype was seen repeatedly, ten times or more. This rearrangement joins TRBV7-7 to TRBJ2-3; TRBD1 might be the D (5 bases). Germline CDR1 SSHAT, CDR2 FNYEAQ (reference sequence). V lost 5 bases, J lost 0 bases, and 12 bases lay in between. The CDR3 extends over 15 amino acids. CDR3 in DNA: TGTGCCAGCAGCCTAACAGGAGTTAGCACAGATACGCAGTATTTT. It yields the protein CASSLTGVSTDTQYF.

In regard to this clonotype: A much more abundant neighbour one base away suggests this may be a read error. As the CDR3 is not closed by the conserved phenylalanine or tryptophan, this likely results from a read error. V is TRBV6-1 and J is TRBJ2-7, with 11 bases aligning to TRBD1. This CDR3 is 12 amino acids long. After removal of 10 bases from V and 6 bases from J, the junction contained 5 bases not matched to a gene. Germline values: CDR1 MNHNS, CDR2 SASEGT. The CDR3: CAIRDRGGEQYL. Here the CDR3 DNA reads TGTGCCATCAGGGACAGGGGGGGCGAGCAGTACTTG.

On this clonotype itself: A much larger clonotype is one base distant, so this may be a read error. The chain uses TRBV12-3 or TRBV12-4 and TRBJ1-5; no definite D call. This CDR3 has 13 residues. This chain's CDR3 is CASSSGLDQHQHF. The CDR3 DNA reads TGTGCCAGCAGTTCCGGACTGGATCAGCACCAGCATTTT.

V and J are TRBV25-1 and TRBJ2-1; 8 bases match TRBD2. Trimming at V came to 3 bases and at J to 6 bases, leaving 10 bases not matched to a gene. The CDR3 is 16 amino acids. CDR1 is MGHDK and CDR2 is SYGVNS in the germline V gene. The CDR3 region is CASSDFSSGRLNEQFF. CDR3 DNA: TGTGCCAGCAGTGATTTCTCGAGCGGGAGACTCAATGAGCAGTTCTTC. The variable domain in full, with the rest retrieved from reference TRBV25-1 and TRBJ2-1, is EADIYQTPRYLVIGTGKKITLECSQTMGHDKMYWYQQDPGMELHLIHYSYGVNSTEKGDLSSESTVSRIRTEHFPLTLESARPSHTSQYLCASSDFSSGRLNEQFFGPGTRLTVL.

This clonotype has a handful of counts. The chain uses TRBV5-1 and TRBJ2-3, with 10 bases fitting TRBD1. Germline assignment: CDR1 SGHRS and CDR2 YFSETQ. The length of the CDR3 is 15 residues. Unmatched junction bases numbered 7, after V lost 5 bases and J lost 4 bases. The CDR3 loop reads CASSLGTGDSDTQYF. The CDR3, as DNA: TGCGCCAGCAGTTTAGGGACAGGGGATTCAGATACGCAGTATTTT.

The chain has TRBV28 and TRBJ2-3; D gene ambiguous. CDR1 MDHEN and CDR2 SYDVKM come from the germline V gene. V dropped 5 bases and J dropped 1 base, with 16 bases sitting between them. The length of the CDR3 is 16 residues. The CDR3 is CASSQILPLGTDTQYF. CDR3 in DNA: TGTGCCAGCAGTCAAATTTTGCCCCTCGGCACAGATACGCAGTATTTT.

The CDR3 nucleotides are TGCGCCAGCAGCCAAGATACCAAAAACATTCAGTACTTC. Encoded protein: CASSQDTKNIQYF. J is TRBJ2-4 and V is TRBV4-1, with D uncertain. Germline CDR1 is MGHRA and CDR2 is YSYEKL. This CDR3 region has 13 residues. Trimming left V 0 bases short and J 2 bases short, with 2 bases between.

Notes on this clonotype: A much larger clone sits a single nucleotide away, making a read error possible. This chain connects TRBV12-3 or TRBV12-4 to TRBJ1-5; D ambiguous. V gave up 3 bases and J gave up 13 bases, with 10 bases separating them. CDR3 size: 11 residues. The CDR3 DNA reads TGTGCCAGCAGTTTCGCTGCAGGACAGCATTTT. Translating gives CASSFAAGQHF.

The rearrangement joins TRBV19 to TRBJ1-2; 8 bases map to TRBD1. The CDR3 length is 15 residues. The germline CDR1 and CDR2 sequences are LNHDA and SQIVND (reference sequence). V lost 7 bases, J lost 6 bases, and 13 bases stayed unmatched. Written as DNA, the CDR3 is TGTGCCAGTACCCGTCGGACAGGGCTTACAAATGGCTACACCTTC. It yields the protein CASTRRTGLTNGYTF.

On this clonotype itself: A much larger clone differs from this one at a single base, so this may be a read error. The gene calls are TRBV15 and TRBJ2-7; D is ambiguous. Germline V gene data show CDR1 as LNHNV and CDR2 as YYDKDF (reference sequence). The CDR3 spans 15 residues. V lost 0 bases to trimming and J lost 1 base, with 10 bases between them. CDR3: CATSRDMPRSYEQYF. The CDR3 DNA reads as TGTGCCACCAGCAGAGATATGCCCAGATCCTACGAGCAGTACTTC.

To note about this clonotype: One base away lies a much larger clone, so this may be a sequencing read error. The genes are TRBV7-2 and TRBJ2-3; possible D gene TRBD1, 5 bases. The CDR3 is 14 residues long. Germline lookup yields CDR1 SGHTA and CDR2 FQGNSA. DNA for the CDR3: TGTGCCAGCAGCTTAGGGCTTTACACAGGTACGCAGTATTTT. The encoded protein is CASSLGLYTGTQYF.

This clonotype has just one count. Given a much more abundant clone one base away, this may be a read error. The chain couples TRBV3-1 to TRBJ2-1; tentatively, D is TRBD1 (6 bases). Trimming pared 5 bases from V and 13 bases from J, leaving 21 bases between. The CDR3 has 14 residues. Germline V gene lookup returns CDR1 LGHDT and CDR2 YNNKEL (reference sequence). In nucleotides, the CDR3 is TGTGCCAGCAGCTCTACAGGGAACCAAGAGACCCAGTTCTTC. Translation gives CASSSTGNQETQFF.

Comment on this clonotype: Just one base apart from a much larger clone, this may be a read error. The V and J genes are TRBV27 and TRBJ2-4, with 8 bases lining up with TRBD1. The CDR3 contains 17 residues. Germline V CDR1 and CDR2: MNHEY, SMNVEV (reference sequence). As DNA, the CDR3 is TGTGCCAGCCGCCCCGGGACCAGGGACAGGCTGGGAAACATTAAGTACTTC. Translated: CASRPGTRDRLGNIKYF.